The clone carrying this TCR beta chain occurred a few times. The record originates from a study of blood T cell repertoires in COVID-19. Generated by immunoSEQ multiplex PCR, the TCRdb table keeps only in-frame clones and is missing some. The table shows around 700,000 clones, with 75% to 90% occurring only once. Sequencing was done on a sample of peripheral blood. The receptor was isolated from a woman aged 18-30 years with acute or convalescent COVID-19.

CDR3 in amino acids: CSVVDTEAFF. As DNA, the CDR3 is TGCAGCGTTGTAGACACTGAAGCTTTCTTT. This sequence joins TRBV29-1 and TRBJ1-1; D ambiguous. The CDR3 contains 10 residues. V lost 4 bases, J lost 3 bases, and 3 bases lay in between. The germline CDR1 and CDR2 sequences are SQVTM and ANQGSEA.